Listed here are 23 T cell receptor beta chains from one sample, sequenced in a study of blood T cell repertoires in COVID-19. Method: immunoSEQ multiplex PCR; TCRdb's copy keeps in-frame clones and lacks some. Among over 130,000 clones listed, around 90% were seen once. Input material: peripheral blood. These receptors all come from a human donor in a cohort sampled during active COVID-19.

The chain recombines TRBV19 with TRBJ1-5; D not certain. V was trimmed by 2 bases and J by 3 bases, leaving 14 bases between them. This CDR3 spans 16 amino acids. Germline loops: CDR1 LNHDA, CDR2 SQIVND (reference sequence). The CDR3 DNA reads as TGTGCCAGTAGTATAAGCGCAGCCCGAACCAATCAGCCCCAGCATTTT. Translation: CASSISAARTNQPQHF.

The rearrangement joins TRBV7-2 to TRBJ2-7, with 14 bases aligning to TRBD2. After removal of 5 bases from V and 7 bases from J, the junction contained 13 bases not matched to a gene. Germline V gene data show CDR1 as SGHTA and CDR2 as FQGNSA. This CDR3 has 17 amino acids. CDR3 DNA sequence: TGTGCCAGCAGCCAGGGACTAGCGGGGGTTACCATCCGTGAGCAGTACTTC. It encodes CASSQGLAGVTIREQYF.

The chain carries TRBV27 and TRBJ2-3; weak D call: TRBD1 (5 bases). This CDR3 spans 18 amino acids. In germline, CDR1 is MNHEY, CDR2 SMNVEV (reference sequence). Trimming took 8 bases from V and 1 from J, leaving 25 bases between them. CDR3 DNA sequence: TGTGCCAGCTCGCTGGGGCAAGGGCAGACCTTTCGCACAGATACGCAGTATTTT. This translates into CASSLGQGQTFRTDTQYF.

The V gene is TRBV19, the J gene TRBJ1-5; 11 nucleotides line up with TRBD1. CDR1 and CDR2 from the germline V gene are LNHDA and SQIVND (reference sequence). V was pared by 5 bases and J by 0 bases, with 6 bases of the junction left unmatched. The CDR3 spans 17 residues. The CDR3 DNA reads TGTGCCAGTAGTGTTAGGACAGGGGGCTATAGCAATCAGCCCCAGCATTTT. Amino acid sequence: CASSVRTGGYSNQPQHF.

The chain has TRBV24-1 and TRBJ2-3, with TRBD1 matching over 7 bases. The CDR3 has 13 residues. After removal of 9 bases from V and 2 bases from J, the junction contained 4 bases not matched to a gene. CDR1 and CDR2 (germline): KGHDR, SFDVKD. CDR3 region: CATGDRDTDTQYF. The CDR3 DNA follows: TGTGCCACCGGCGACAGGGACACAGATACGCAGTATTTT.

CDR3 coding DNA: TGTGCCAGCAGCTTAGCGGGGAACACCGGGGAGCTGTTTTTT. Its translation is CASSLAGNTGELFF. J is TRBJ2-2 and V is TRBV7-3, with D perhaps matching TRBD2 (5 bases). Between the trimmed V and J ends, which lost 2 bases and 1 base, there was a span of 5 bases. The CDR3 loop spans 14 amino acids. CDR1 and CDR2 (germline): SGHTA, FQGTGA.

This clone was seen repeatedly, ten times or more. J is TRBJ2-6 and V is TRBV2; D unclear. V lost 0 bases, J lost 2 bases, and 8 bases lay in between. CDR3 length: 16 amino acids. CDR1 and CDR2 from the germline V gene are SNHLY and FYNNEI. CDR3 DNA: TGTGCCAGCAGTGAAGCCGAGTTTGCTGGGGCCAACGTCCTGACTTTC. Translation: CASSEAEFAGANVLTF.

The rearrangement joins TRBV28 to TRBJ2-7, with TRBD2 as a possible D gene (5 bases). Germline values: CDR1 MDHEN, CDR2 SYDVKM. V was cut by 7 bases and J by 5 bases, with 21 bases left in between. This CDR3 region has 15 residues. As DNA, the CDR3 is TGTGCCAGCACCGCCCCGACCCCGAGGGCCCACGAGCAGTACTTC. It encodes CASTAPTPRAHEQYF.

The chain uses TRBV6-1 and TRBJ1-5, with D possibly TRBD1 on 5 matching bases. V lost 3 bases, J lost 7 bases, and 16 bases lay in between. Per the germline V gene, CDR1 is MNHNS and CDR2 is SASEGT. The CDR3 runs to 15 residues. Here the CDR3 reads CASSDGQRGGQPQHF. In nucleotides, the CDR3 is TGTGCCAGCAGTGATGGCCAGAGGGGAGGCCAGCCCCAGCATTTT.

The chain uses TRBV28 and TRBJ1-6; tentative D call: TRBD1 (5 bases). Germline V gives CDR1 MDHEN, CDR2 SYDVKM. There are 14 residues in the CDR3. Between the trimmed V and J ends, which lost 5 bases and 9 bases, there was a span of 14 bases. CDR3: CASSPYTGGSPLHF. The CDR3 bases are TGTGCCAGCAGTCCGTATACAGGCGGTTCACCCCTCCACTTT.

The CDR3 DNA reads as TGTGCCAGCGGCTTCGAGCGATCCTACGAGCAGTACTTC. Translating gives CASGFERSYEQYF. The chain joins TRBV2 to TRBJ2-7; no reliable D call. The CDR3 length is 13 residues. Trimming removed 8 bases at V and 1 base at J, with 12 bases between. CDR1 and CDR2 (germline): SNHLY, FYNNEI.

The chain couples TRBV7-8 to TRBJ2-3, with 8 bases fitting TRBD2. J lost 4 bases, V lost 5 bases, and 5 bases had no gene match. Germline assignment: CDR1 SGHVS and CDR2 FQNEAQ. The CDR3 runs to 14 residues. The CDR3 loop is CASSLTSDPDTQYF. The CDR3 DNA reads as TGTGCCAGCAGCCTGACTAGCGATCCAGATACGCAGTATTTT.

The chain links TRBV19 to TRBJ1-4; the match to TRBD1 covers 12 bases. From germline, CDR1 is LNHDA and CDR2 SQIVND (reference sequence). V dropped 7 bases and J dropped 5; count of bases not matched to a gene: 8. The CDR3 has 16 residues. This CDR3 reads CASKWDRGPVNEKLFF. DNA for the CDR3: TGTGCCAGTAAGTGGGACAGGGGGCCGGTGAATGAAAAACTGTTTTTT.

The chain employs TRBV14 and TRBJ2-5, with 7 bases fitting TRBD1. The CDR3 consists of 14 residues. Germline CDR1 SGHDN, CDR2 FVKESK. The trim removed 2 bases at V and 2 bases at J, leaving 2 bases unmatched. The chain's CDR3 is CASSQNRGQETQYF. For the CDR3, the DNA is TGTGCCAGCAGCCAAAACAGGGGACAAGAGACCCAGTACTTC.

V usage is TRBV6-5 and J usage is TRBJ2-7; TRBD2 matches 7 bases. The J segment lost 4 bases and the V segment lost 6 bases, leaving 9 bases of the junction unmatched. The CDR3 consists of 14 residues. Germline-derived CDR1 and CDR2 are MNHEY and SVGAGI. CDR3 residues: CASRNSGTLYEQYF. The CDR3 nucleotides read TGTGCCAGCAGGAACAGCGGGACCTTATACGAGCAGTACTTC.

The V and J genes are TRBV9 and TRBJ2-3; TRBD1 matches 8 bases. The CDR3 consists of 15 residues. With V trimmed by 3 bases and J by 4 bases, 7 bases remained unmatched. In germline, CDR1 is SGDLS, CDR2 YYNGEE. The CDR3 is CASSGRTGFSDTQYF. Written as DNA, the CDR3 is TGTGCCAGCAGCGGTAGGACAGGGTTTTCAGATACGCAGTATTTT. Full variable domain (missing parts from reference TRBV9 and TRBJ2-3): DSGVTQTPKHLITATGQRVTLRCSPRSGDLSVYWYQQSLDQGLQFLIQYYNGEERAKGNILERFSAQQFPDLHSELNLSSLELGDSALYFCASSGRTGFSDTQYFGPGTRLTVL.

This chain links TRBV7-2 with TRBJ2-1, with a weak D call TRBD2 (5 bases). Germline V gene data show CDR1 as SGHTA and CDR2 as FQGNSA. V was trimmed by 6 bases and J by 14 bases, leaving 23 bases between them. The CDR3 loop spans 14 amino acids. The CDR3 region has the DNA TGTGCCAGCAGTCAGGATATCCAAGCGGAAGGTGAGTTCTTC. It encodes CASSQDIQAEGEFF.

This chain connects TRBV6-5 to TRBJ1-1; weak D call: TRBD1 (5 bases). Germline CDR1 reads MNHEY; CDR2 reads SVGAGI. V lost 5 bases, J lost 7 bases, and 17 bases lay in between. The CDR3 runs 14 residues. The DNA for the CDR3 is TGTGCCAGCAGTCCTCGGGGAGGGACCCTTGAAGCTTTCTTT. It yields the protein CASSPRGGTLEAFF.

The genes are TRBV10-2 and TRBJ1-1; TRBD1 might be the D (5 bases). V shed 6 bases and J shed 5 bases, with 10 bases lying between them. The CDR3 sequence is 12 residues long. Per germline, CDR1 WSHSY and CDR2 SAAADI. Here the CDR3 reads CASSGRVTEAFF. In nucleotides, the CDR3 is TGCGCCAGCAGCGGCAGGGTGACTGAAGCTTTCTTT.

This rearrangement joins TRBV5-1 to TRBJ1-1, with 11 bases fitting TRBD1. This CDR3 comprises 16 residues. The V gene end was trimmed by 0 bases and the J gene end by 6 bases; junction bases not matched to a gene: 7. CDR1 and CDR2 (germline): SGHRS, YFSETQ. CDR3 coding DNA: TGCGCCAGCAGCTTGGGGACAGGGGGCAAGATGGCTGAAGCTTTCTTT. It encodes CASSLGTGGKMAEAFF.

There are a few counts of this clone. This sequence joins TRBV12-5 and TRBJ2-1; D is unclear. The CDR3 sequence is 12 residues long. Germline assignment: CDR1 LGHNT and CDR2 FRNRAP. V was clipped by 5 bases and J by 8 bases, with 10 bases between them. The CDR3 reads CASGPDWDEQFF. Written as DNA, the CDR3 is TGTGCTAGTGGTCCCGACTGGGATGAGCAGTTCTTC. The complete variable domain, with remaining parts taken from reference TRBV12-5 and TRBJ2-1, reads DARVTQTPRHKVTEMGQEVTMRCQPILGHNTVFWYRQTMMQGLELLAYFRNRAPLDDSGMPKDRFSAEMPDATLATLKIQPSEPRDSAVYFCASGPDWDEQFFGPGTRLTVL.

This clone was observed once. This chain links TRBV7-2 with TRBJ1-5, with 9 bases aligning to TRBD1. V shed 5 bases, J shed 0 bases, and the junction held 5 bases outside the gene matches. Germline V gives CDR1 SGHTA, CDR2 FQGNSA. CDR3 length: 16 amino acids. CDR3 residues: CASSPDRGVSNQPQHF. The DNA of the CDR3 is TGTGCCAGCAGCCCGGACAGGGGCGTTAGCAATCAGCCCCAGCATTTT.

This sequence joins TRBV30 and TRBJ1-6; D may be TRBD1 (5 bases). The CDR3 loop spans 15 amino acids. Trimming removed 1 base from V and 7 bases from J, with 14 bases in between. Germline assignment: CDR1 GTSNPN and CDR2 SVGIG (reference sequence). The DNA of the CDR3 is TGTGCCTGGAGTGGGGGCCTACGACGGAATTCACCCCTCCACTTT. Amino acids: CAWSGGLRRNSPLHF.